The 4 T cell receptor beta chains below come from one sample, sequenced in a study of blood T cell repertoires in COVID-19. The table came from immunoSEQ multiplex PCR; TCRdb's copy has only in-frame clones and leaves some out. The table has about 290,000 clones, approximately 89% seen once. The sequenced sample was peripheral blood. Receptor source: a woman in her twenties or thirties with COVID-19, enrolled during active disease.

The chain links TRBV5-1 to TRBJ2-2; a possible D gene is TRBD2 (6 bases). Germline-derived CDR1 and CDR2 are SGHRS and YFSETQ. V was shortened by 4 bases and J by 3 bases, with 19 bases between the two germline ends. The CDR3 consists of 17 residues. Written as DNA, the CDR3 is TGCGCCAGCAGCCCCATACCGGGGGTGGTAGACACCGGGGAGCTGTTTTTT. Translated, it gives CASSPIPGVVDTGELFF. Complete variable domain (other parts from reference TRBV5-1 and TRBJ2-2): KAGVTQTPRYLIKTRGQQVTLSCSPISGHRSVSWYQQTPGQGLQFLFEYFSETQRNKGNFPGRFSGRQFSNSRSEMNVSTLELGDSALYLCASSPIPGVVDTGELFFGEGSRLTVL.

The chain couples TRBV3-1 (or the pseudogene TRBV3-2) to TRBJ2-3; 8 positions agree with TRBD2. V lost 1 base to trimming and J lost 2 bases; unmatched junction nucleotides: 5. This CDR3 has 16 amino acids. The germline V gene has CDR1 LGHDT and CDR2 YNNKEL (reference sequence). CDR3 DNA: TGTGCCAGCAGCCAAGTTCGCGGGGGGATCACAGATACGCAGTATTTT. Translation gives CASSQVRGGITDTQYF.

The chain is built from TRBV18 and TRBJ2-7; tentatively, D is TRBD2 (5 bases). CDR3 size: 15 residues. Per germline, CDR1 KGHSH and CDR2 LQKENI. V lost 3 bases and J lost 4, with 16 bases in between. The DNA of the CDR3 is TGTGCCAGCTCACCTATCCGTGGACCGGGGTACGAGCAGTACTTC. Amino acid sequence: CASSPIRGPGYEQYF.

The chain links TRBV6-2 or TRBV6-3 to TRBJ1-3; D ambiguous. The V end lost 6 bases, the J end lost 0 bases, and 9 bases lay between the germline ends. This CDR3 region has 14 residues. Germline values: CDR1 MNHEY, CDR2 SVGEGT. The CDR3 nucleotides are TGTGCCAGCAGCATTCAGTACTCTGGAAACACCATATATTTT. Amino acids: CASSIQYSGNTIYF.